Listed here are 23 T cell receptor beta chains from one sample, sequenced in a study of beta chain features in type 1 diabetes. Since all of the isolated RNA was reverse transcribed, expressed TCRB transcripts were what got sequenced. Data came from immunoSEQ multiplex PCR; TCRdb stores just in-frame clones and leaves some out. The sample records 900,000 or so clones, 17% being singletons. The sequenced sample was naive CD4+ T cells from blood. Source of these receptors: a woman aged 18 to 35 in good health.

V is TRBV21-1 and J is TRBJ2-3; the table's D call of TRBD2 was not tested on the DNA. TRBV21-1 is described as a pseudogene. This CDR3 is built from 17 residues. In DNA form, the CDR3 reads TGTGCCAGCAAGGTCCCTTCTGAGCGGGAGTTGCCAGATACGCAGTATTTT. It yields the protein CASKVPSERELPDTQYF.

In its sample, this clone was seen a few times. The V gene is TRBV7-9, the J gene TRBJ1-1; TRBD1 is a possible D gene (5 bases). The CDR3 length is 13 residues. Germline loops: CDR1 SEHNR, CDR2 FQNEAQ (reference sequence). Trimming removed 8 bases from V and 5 bases from J, with 15 bases in between. The CDR3 protein is CASCIGEGTEAFF. The CDR3 DNA follows: TGTGCCAGCTGTATAGGGGAAGGGACTGAAGCTTTCTTT.

In this sample, this clone turned up a few times. The rearrangement links TRBV27 to TRBJ1-1, with 7 positions matching TRBD1. The CDR3 totals 19 residues. V shed 4 bases, J shed 3 bases, and the junction held 20 bases outside the gene matches. Per germline, CDR1 MNHEY and CDR2 SMNVEV (reference sequence). The CDR3 region has the DNA TGTGCCAGCAGTTCTCAGACAGGGCGGGATGGGAGCCACTACACTGAAGCTTTCTTT. Translation gives CASSSQTGRDGSHYTEAFF.

V is TRBV6-5 and J is TRBJ2-1, with D tentatively TRBD2 (6 bases). Germline V CDR1 and CDR2: MNHEY, SVGAGI. The V end was cut by 0 bases, the J end by 9 bases, with 15 bases between. CDR3 length: 15 residues. The CDR3 here is CASSYSVGGTAEQFF. For the CDR3, the DNA is TGTGCCAGCAGTTACTCGGTGGGAGGTACTGCTGAGCAGTTCTTC.

The chain links TRBV4-2 to TRBJ2-6; 10 nucleotides line up with TRBD2. Looked up from germline, CDR1 is LGHNA and CDR2 is YNFKEQ. The CDR3 has 18 amino acids. Trimming removed 0 bases from V and 0 bases from J; junction bases left unmatched: 2. The CDR3 spells CASSQDLAGVSGANVLTF. The CDR3 DNA sequence: TGTGCCAGCAGCCAAGATCTAGCGGGGGTCTCTGGGGCCAACGTCCTGACTTTC.

Details on this clone: Other DNA variants within this sample encode the same CDR3. The genes are TRBV5-1 and TRBJ2-3; D not certain. There are 14 residues in the CDR3. V was clipped by 0 bases and J by 1 base, with 6 bases between them. Per germline, CDR1 SGHRS and CDR2 YFSETQ. The CDR3 here is CASSLEVGTDTQYF. In DNA form, the CDR3 reads TGCGCCAGCAGCTTGGAAGTCGGCACAGATACGCAGTATTTT. Combining the CDR3 with reference TRBV5-1 and TRBJ2-3 gives the whole variable domain KAGVTQTPRYLIKTRGQQVTLSCSPISGHRSVSWYQQTPGQGLQFLFEYFSETQRNKGNFPGRFSGRQFSNSRSEMNVSTLELGDSALYLCASSLEVGTDTQYFGPGTRLTVL.

This clone was seen more than once but under ten times. J is TRBJ1-1 and V is TRBV2; a possible D gene is TRBD1 (6 bases). The CDR3 contains 15 residues. The V and J ends lost 4 bases and 10 bases respectively, with 22 bases between them. From germline, CDR1 is SNHLY and CDR2 FYNNEI. The CDR3 nucleotides read TGTGCCAGCAGTGTGGGGGCCGGAGTGGGCAAGGGAGCTTTCTTT. It is translated as CASSVGAGVGKGAFF.

The V gene is TRBV20-1, the J gene TRBJ2-1, with a possible D match to TRBD2 (5 bases). This CDR3 region has 10 residues. Trimming shortened V by 7 bases and J by 5 bases, and 6 bases separated the two germline ends. Germline CDR1 and CDR2: DFQATT and SNEGSKA (reference sequence). CDR3 sequence (DNA): TGCAGTGGAGGGAACAATGAGCAGTTCTTC. Translation gives CSGGNNEQFF.

This clone came up a few times. The chain combines TRBV7-9 with TRBJ1-4, with D uncertain. Per the germline V gene, CDR1 is SEHNR and CDR2 is FQNEAQ (reference sequence). The CDR3 has 15 residues. Trimming left V 1 base short and J 3 bases short, with 9 bases between. The CDR3 sequence: CASSLVSQPNEKLFF. In DNA form, the CDR3 reads TGTGCCAGCAGCTTAGTTTCACAGCCTAATGAAAAACTGTTTTTT.

This clone has a handful of counts. The gene calls are TRBV2 and TRBJ2-1; maybe TRBD2 (5 bases). The germline V gene has CDR1 SNHLY and CDR2 FYNNEI. V was cut by 8 bases and J by 0 bases, with 11 bases left in between. This CDR3 is built from 14 residues. CDR3 sequence (DNA): TGTGCCAGCGTCGCGGGCTACTCCTACAATGAGCAGTTCTTC. Its translation: CASVAGYSYNEQFF.

V and J are TRBV28 and TRBJ2-1, with D maybe TRBD1 (5 bases). Germline CDR1 MDHEN, CDR2 SYDVKM. The germline V and J ends were trimmed by 6 bases and 3 bases, with 9 bases remaining between them. The CDR3 is made up of 13 amino acids. In DNA, the CDR3 is TGTGCCAGCAGGAAAGACAGCTACAATGAGCAGTTCTTC. This codes for CASRKDSYNEQFF.

This clone was detected a few times. The V call is TRBV5-1, the J call TRBJ2-4, with D unclear. Per germline, CDR1 SGHRS and CDR2 YFSETQ. This CDR3 spans 13 amino acids. Trimming removed 3 bases from V and 9 bases from J, with 13 bases in between. The DNA for the CDR3 is TGCGCCAGCAGCTCCGAGTTGCATAGCATTCAGTACTTC. Translation gives CASSSELHSIQYF.

This clone was seen a handful of times. The chain couples TRBV5-1 to TRBJ2-7, with 10 positions matching TRBD2. The CDR3 spans 16 residues. Germline V gene lookup returns CDR1 SGHRS and CDR2 YFSETQ. After removal of 1 base from V and 1 base from J, the junction contained 5 bases not matched to a gene. CDR3 amino acids: CASSLTSGVGSYEQYF. The CDR3 DNA reads TGCGCCAGCAGCTTGACTAGCGGGGTTGGGTCCTACGAGCAGTACTTC. Full variable domain (remainder filled in from reference TRBV5-1 and TRBJ2-7): KAGVTQTPRYLIKTRGQQVTLSCSPISGHRSVSWYQQTPGQGLQFLFEYFSETQRNKGNFPGRFSGRQFSNSRSEMNVSTLELGDSALYLCASSLTSGVGSYEQYFGPGTRLTVT.

There are a few counts of this clone. The chain joins TRBV10-3 to TRBJ1-2, with unresolved D. The V gene's germline CDR1 is ENHRY and CDR2 SYGVKD. Trimming took off 3 bases at V and 4 bases at J, with 12 bases between the two ends. The CDR3 totals 14 residues. This CDR3 is CAISDPRSFYGYTF. The CDR3, as DNA: TGTGCCATCAGTGATCCCCGTTCCTTCTATGGCTACACCTTC.

V usage is TRBV5-1 and J usage is TRBJ2-4; D may be TRBD2 (6 bases). The V and J ends lost 5 bases and 7 bases respectively, with 16 bases between them. This CDR3 is 14 amino acids long. Germline V gene sequence: CDR1 SGHRS, CDR2 YFSETQ. For the CDR3, the DNA is TGCGCCAGCAGGCCGGTAGGGGCGGGGAACATTCAGTACTTC. It encodes CASRPVGAGNIQYF.

Points on this clone: The sample contains more than one DNA sequence encoding this CDR3. The rearrangement uses TRBV7-9 and TRBJ1-2; D is perhaps TRBD1 (5 bases). Germline CDR1 is SEHNR and CDR2 is FQNEAQ (reference sequence). CDR3 length: 12 residues. Trimming left V 6 bases short and J 4 bases short, with 9 bases between. Written as DNA, the CDR3 is TGTGCCAGCAGTCGCGACAGCTATGGCTACACCTTC. It yields the protein CASSRDSYGYTF.

The chain employs TRBV25-1 and TRBJ2-7; TRBD2 matches 7 bases. Germline V lookup: CDR1 MGHDK, CDR2 SYGVNS. The CDR3 sequence is 14 residues long. V shed 1 base and J 6 bases; nucleotides not matched to a gene: 6. CDR3: CASSELAGASEQYF. The CDR3 DNA sequence: TGTGCCAGCAGTGAATTGGCGGGAGCGTCCGAGCAGTACTTC.

The rearrangement joins TRBV5-4 to TRBJ2-4; 9 bases are a match to TRBD1. The CDR3 has 15 residues. The junction had 7 bases not matched to a gene; V was cut back by 5 bases and J by 4 bases. CDR1 is SGHNT, CDR2 YYREEE, per germline (reference sequence). The CDR3 coding sequence is TGTGCCAGCAGATTGCCCGACAGGGGGAAAAACATTCAGTACTTC. Translated: CASRLPDRGKNIQYF. The full variable domain, completed using reference TRBV5-4 and TRBJ2-4, is ETGVTQSPTHLIKTRGQQVTLRCSSQSGHNTVSWYQQALGQGPQFIFQYYREEENGRGNFPPRFSGLQFPNYSSELNVNALELDDSALYLCASRLPDRGKNIQYFGAGTRLSVL.

The CDR3, as DNA: TGTGCCAGCTCACCAAGGGAAGGGGTTCATGGCTACACCTTC. It translates to CASSPREGVHGYTF. This chain links TRBV18 with TRBJ1-2; TRBD1 is a possible D gene (5 bases). This CDR3 region has 14 residues. Deletions cut 2 bases from V and 6 bases from J, with 13 bases between. The germline V gene encodes CDR1 KGHSH and CDR2 LQKENI.

The CDR3 DNA follows: TGTGCCAGCCTTGGCGACAGTATCTTCTATGGCTACACCTTC. Translated: CASLGDSIFYGYTF. The chain recombines TRBV19 with TRBJ1-2, with TRBD1 as a possible D gene (5 bases). Germline-derived CDR1 and CDR2 are LNHDA and SQIVND (reference sequence). V was shortened by 9 bases and J by 4 bases, with 18 bases between the two germline ends. The CDR3 sequence is 14 residues long.

This clone has a handful of counts. The gene calls are TRBV11-2 and TRBJ2-7; possibly TRBD2 for D (5 bases). The CDR3 loop spans 16 amino acids. Trimming cost V 1 base and J 6 bases, with 19 bases left between them. Germline CDR1 is SGHAT and CDR2 is FQNNGV. The CDR3 region has the DNA TGTGCCAGCAGCTTAGGCCGGACTGGTCTTGTTCGCGAGCAGTACTTC. Translating it yields CASSLGRTGLVREQYF.

V and J are TRBV5-1 and TRBJ2-1, with TRBD2 matching over 10 bases. The CDR3 consists of 16 residues. The germline V gene has CDR1 SGHRS and CDR2 YFSETQ. J was trimmed by 9 bases and V by 6 bases; bases with no gene match: 15. CDR3 nucleotide sequence: TGCGCCAGCAACAGGAGAACTAGCGGGATTGAGGGTGAGCAGTTCTTC. Translation: CASNRRTSGIEGEQFF. The full variable domain, with the rest looked up from reference TRBV5-1 and TRBJ2-1, is KAGVTQTPRYLIKTRGQQVTLSCSPISGHRSVSWYQQTPGQGLQFLFEYFSETQRNKGNFPGRFSGRQFSNSRSEMNVSTLELGDSALYLCASNRRTSGIEGEQFFGPGTRLTVL.

This chain connects TRBV18 to TRBJ2-7; 10 bases are a match to TRBD2. CDR1 KGHSH and CDR2 LQKENI come from the germline V gene. V was clipped by 2 bases and J by 4 bases; unmatched bases: 5. The CDR3 totals 15 residues. The CDR3 loop reads CASSPSLAGEYEQYF. The CDR3 nucleotides read TGTGCCAGCTCACCATCCCTAGCGGGAGAGTACGAGCAGTACTTC.